Listed below are T cell receptor beta chains from one sample, sequenced in a study of blood T cell repertoires in COVID-19. Generated by immunoSEQ multiplex PCR, the TCRdb table keeps only in-frame clones and is missing some. The data contain tens of thousands of clones, 90% of them singletons. Input material: peripheral blood. All receptors derive from a man aged 45-65 years with active COVID-19. The CDR3 runs from the conserved cysteine through the conserved F or W.

v_call: TRBV9; cdr3_aa: CASSRAGATDTQYF
v_call: TRBV5-1; cdr3_aa: CASSLGGYEQYF
v_call: TRBV6-5; cdr3_aa: CASSSTDATNEKLFF
v_call: TRBV6-2/TRBV6-3; cdr3_aa: CASSSTTGQPVFLYEQYF
v_call: TRBV15; cdr3_aa: CATSRDQNLVQGSNQPQHF
v_call: TRBV4-3; cdr3_aa: CASSQTTDRADTQYF
v_call: TRBV28; cdr3_aa: CASSLLASYYEQFF
v_call: TRBV6-5; cdr3_aa: CASSITSGGGETQYF
v_call: TRBV29-1; cdr3_aa: CSVDHGGLSSSYNEQFF
v_call: TRBV2; cdr3_aa: CASKGRGYQPQHF
v_call: TRBV7-3; cdr3_aa: CASSPTSGGAFRRETQYF
v_call: TRBV7-2; cdr3_aa: CASSLDSVLNTIYF
v_call: TRBV19; cdr3_aa: CASSIGQQLNQPQHF
v_call: TRBV4-1; cdr3_aa: CASSQVMSFANYGYTF
v_call: TRBV3-1/TRBV3-2; cdr3_aa: CASSRRDRVAGELFF
v_call: TRBV12-1; cdr3_aa: CASSFGRNPRANYGYTF
v_call: TRBV6-5; cdr3_aa: CASSYRGRGYDYGYTF
v_call: TRBV10-3; cdr3_aa: CAISDGDRFNSPLHF
v_call: TRBV10-3; cdr3_aa: CAINRAGDTQYF
v_call: TRBV12-5; cdr3_aa: CASGLVRTQPGQVSESGANVLTF
v_call: TRBV7-8; cdr3_aa: CASSLVEGNYNEQFF
v_call: TRBV6-5; cdr3_aa: CASTGHDTGELFF
v_call: TRBV7-2; cdr3_aa: CASSLPIYGYTF
v_call: TRBV12-3/TRBV12-4; cdr3_aa: CASKGGLGDTQYF
v_call: TRBV24-1; cdr3_aa: CATSDAGTSGSPEQFF
v_call: TRBV2; cdr3_aa: CASKRDSSGDEQFF
v_call: TRBV7-9; cdr3_aa: CASSFMGTGGNTEAFF
v_call: TRBV27; cdr3_aa: CASSLPPQGEQFF
v_call: TRBV13; cdr3_aa: CASSDRDRGLYEQYF
v_call: TRBV12-3/TRBV12-4; cdr3_aa: CASSLGRGTEAFF
v_call: TRBV5-5; cdr3_aa: CASSPPMGVNTEAFF
v_call: TRBV3-1/TRBV3-2; cdr3_aa: CASSQDQIGAWDGYTF
v_call: TRBV18; cdr3_aa: CASSQEQGRIRWELFF
v_call: TRBV6-2/TRBV6-3; cdr3_aa: CASSYLGLAGGPSYNEQFF
v_call: TRBV6-4; cdr3_aa: CASSVPADPTFSGANVLTF
v_call: TRBV3-1/TRBV3-2; cdr3_aa: CASRAPGEKLFF
v_call: TRBV6-5; cdr3_aa: CASRFSNYGYTF
v_call: TRBV20-1; cdr3_aa: CSARYYNEQFF
v_call: TRBV4-1; cdr3_aa: CASSHTGARAYNSPLHF
v_call: TRBV4-3; cdr3_aa: CASSQEPTGGRETQYF
v_call: TRBV6-5; cdr3_aa: CALLKTSGADTQYF
v_call: TRBV5-6; cdr3_aa: CASSLDSRGNQPQHF
v_call: TRBV6-4; cdr3_aa: CASSDSRGGSTDTQYF
v_call: TRBV6-2/TRBV6-3; cdr3_aa: CASSYGTGQYEQYF
v_call: TRBV7-8; cdr3_aa: CASSLVLGPRGTEAFF
v_call: TRBV30; cdr3_aa: CAWSVVYGGPLSRTDTQYF
v_call: TRBV24-1; cdr3_aa: CATPRAAMWNQPQHF
v_call: TRBV5-4; cdr3_aa: CASSLGGTGLSYNSPLHF
v_call: TRBV19; cdr3_aa: CASHGTGGGYTF
v_call: TRBV29-1; cdr3_aa: CSVAQGRTGELFF
v_call: TRBV5-6; cdr3_aa: CASSRQQETQYF
v_call: TRBV6-1; cdr3_aa: CASSEVRDRSGGVGTEAFF
v_call: TRBV19; cdr3_aa: CASSRTGKRRGTEAFF